The subject of this entry is one T cell receptor (beta chain). Its specificity is not known. Making use of molecular barcodes, quantitative 5'-RACE generated TCR beta libraries. TCRdb fed the 5' RACE reads into MiXCR, producing one record per CDR3 protein. The data hold about 240,000 distinct CDR3 sequences, with about 10% observed a single time. The data were obtained in a study of CD8 T cells in ankylosing spondylitis. Study outcomes and limitations: Seemingly characteristic of ankylosing spondylitis blood was a TCR beta motif consisting of about 8 highly homologous variants. Reports of some motif variants in reactive arthritis synovial fluid and blood predate this one. In peripheral blood, disease-linked CD8+ clones occurred at relatively low frequencies.

Germline V gene data show CDR1 as SNHLY and CDR2 as FYNNEI. V was pared by 2 bases and J by 5 bases, with 12 bases between. The CDR3 covers 14 residues. The sample comprised blood, either unsorted or a sorted T cell fraction (not recorded which). The sequence was obtained from a male donor with ankylosing spondylitis or in good health (not recorded which). J is TRBJ1-2 and V is TRBV2; possibly TRBD1 for D (5 bases). DNA of the CDR3: TGTGCCAGCAGTGAATCTAGGGGCTTGTATGGCTACACCTTC. Its protein is CASSESRGLYGYTF. The full variable domain, with the rest looked up from reference TRBV2 and TRBJ1-2, is EPEVTQTPSHQVTQMGQEVILRCVPISNHLYFYWYRQILGQKVEFLVSFYNNEISEKSEIFDDQFSVERPDGSNFTLKIRSTKLEDSAMYFCASSESRGLYGYTFGSGTRLTVV.